This passage covers 16 T cell receptor beta chains from one sample sequenced in a study of shared clonotypes between healthy human individuals (dated by TCRdb to 2018 to 2021). Library generation was performed with the immunoSEQ multiplex PCR assay. The table comes from immuneACCESS by way of TCRdb, which keeps in-frame sequences with V and J called. Part of the clones is missing from these tables; in studies checked, under half for an unresolved V gene and the rest for unknown reasons. For this sample the table gives 1.5 million to 2.5 million clones, of which about 95% were detected only once. More than 0.9% of the sample lies in the top ten. CD8 naive samples were CD45RO-negative cells positively selected for CCR7, giving a CD45RA+CCR7+ population that excluded TemRA cells. Specimen: naive CD8+ T cells sorted from blood. The cell subset or site tag for this specimen amounts to: CD45RA+CCR7+. The receptor source for this set is a man aged 18 to 29 in good health.

This chain joins TRBV30 and TRBJ2-1; weak D call: TRBD2 (5 bases). Germline CDR1 and CDR2: GTSNPN and SVGIG (reference sequence). V lost 0 bases, J lost 8 bases, and 14 bases lay in between. The CDR3 has 14 residues. The CDR3 sequence: CAWSVGRGEDEQFF. CDR3 coding DNA: TGTGCCTGGAGTGTGGGTCGGGGTGAGGATGAGCAGTTCTTC.

The V gene is TRBV27, the J gene TRBJ2-2, with D perhaps assigned TRBD1 or TRBD2 (5 bases each). Trimming cost V 1 base and J 7 bases, with 7 bases left between them. The germline V gene encodes CDR1 MNHEY and CDR2 SMNVEV (reference sequence). This CDR3 has 13 residues. The CDR3 DNA follows: TGTGCCAGCAGTTTATTTGGGGGCGGGGAGCTGTTTTTT. Its protein product is CASSLFGGGELFF.

CDR3 amino acids: CASTTGSYGYTF. The CDR3 coding sequence is TGTGCCAGCACCACAGGGAGCTATGGCTACACCTTC. The V and J genes are TRBV18 and TRBJ1-2, with a tentative D call TRBD1 (6 bases). The CDR3 extends over 12 amino acids. The germline V gene has CDR1 KGHSH and CDR2 LQKENI. V shed 8 bases and J shed 4 bases, with 11 bases lying between them. Full variable domain (rest looked up from reference TRBV18 and TRBJ1-2): NAGVMQNPRHLVRRRGQEARLRCSPMKGHSHVYWYRQLPEEGLKFMVYLQKENIIDESGMPKERFSAEFPKEGPSILRIQQVVRGDSAAYFCASTTGSYGYTFGSGTRLTVV.

The V and J genes are TRBV2 and TRBJ2-3; tentatively, D is TRBD2 (5 bases). V was pared by 2 bases and J by 5 bases, with 8 bases between. Per germline, CDR1 SNHLY and CDR2 FYNNEI. The CDR3 has 13 amino acids. This chain's CDR3 is CASSESGEDTQYF. CDR3 in DNA: TGTGCCAGCAGTGAATCCGGGGAAGATACGCAGTATTTT.

Only one count was recorded for this clone. The gene calls are TRBV4-3 and TRBJ2-1, with 14 nucleotides matching TRBD2. The CDR3 runs to 18 residues. CDR1 and CDR2 from the germline V gene are LGHNA and YSLEER. Losses at the gene ends were 0 bases for V and 8 bases for J; bases not matched to a gene: 9. CDR3 in amino acids: CASSQDLGLAGGWHEQFF. In DNA, the CDR3 is TGCGCCAGCAGCCAAGATCTTGGACTAGCGGGAGGATGGCATGAGCAGTTCTTC.

J is TRBJ1-1 and V is TRBV28, with D perhaps TRBD1 (6 bases). The germline V gene encodes CDR1 MDHEN and CDR2 SYDVKM. V lost 5 bases to trimming and J lost 2 bases, with 18 bases between them. The CDR3 runs 16 residues. In DNA form, the CDR3 reads TGTGCCAGCAGTCCTTATCGGACAGCCCTTAACACTGAAGCTTTCTTT. Protein product: CASSPYRTALNTEAFF.

The rearrangement links TRBV2 to TRBJ1-5; D uncertain. V lost 2 bases and J 3 bases, leaving 8 bases between the germline ends. The V gene's germline CDR1 is SNHLY and CDR2 FYNNEI. CDR3 length: 14 amino acids. The CDR3 DNA follows: TGTGCCAGCAGTGAAAGAGGGCCCAATCAGCCCCAGCATTTT. Residues: CASSERGPNQPQHF.

The V and J genes are TRBV10-2 and TRBJ2-1, with D maybe TRBD1 (6 bases). The CDR3 is 12 residues long. V was shortened by 7 bases and J by 7 bases, with 11 bases between the two germline ends. Germline CDR1 reads WSHSY; CDR2 reads SAAADI. The CDR3 spells CASTEGGNEQFF. The DNA of the CDR3 is TGCGCCAGCACCGAAGGGGGTAATGAGCAGTTCTTC.

The chain is built from TRBV6-1 and TRBJ2-7; no clear D. Per the germline V gene, CDR1 is MNHNS and CDR2 is SASEGT. V dropped 0 bases and J dropped 3 bases, with 6 bases sitting between them. The CDR3 is 13 residues long. CDR3 DNA sequence: TGTGCCAGCAGTGAAGCCGAATACTACGAGCAGTACTTC. Amino acids: CASSEAEYYEQYF.

V gene TRBV5-6 combines with J gene TRBJ2-3; TRBD2 is a possible D gene (6 bases). In germline, CDR1 is SGHDT, CDR2 YYEEEE. The ends were cut back, 4 bases at V and 0 bases at J, with 18 bases in the middle. The CDR3 contains 17 residues. As DNA, the CDR3 is TGTGCCAGCAGCCCCTCCCTCGGGGGTTCAAGCACAGATACGCAGTATTTT. It is translated as CASSPSLGGSSTDTQYF.

This chain uses TRBV6-5 with TRBJ1-4, with 7 nucleotides matching TRBD1. CDR1 is MNHEY and CDR2 is SVGAGI in the germline V gene. V was clipped by 5 bases and J by 7 bases; unmatched bases: 10. The CDR3 is made up of 15 amino acids. The CDR3 DNA sequence: TGTGCCAGCAGTCGATACAGGGGTATGAGTGAAAAACTGTTTTTT. Its protein is CASSRYRGMSEKLFF.

The chain is built from TRBV5-6 and TRBJ1-3; 8 bases line up with TRBD1. J gave up 2 bases and V 4 bases, and 8 bases lay outside the gene matches. Germline V gives CDR1 SGHDT, CDR2 YYEEEE. The CDR3 covers 16 residues. The CDR3 sequence: CASSPDRGPTGNTIYF. The DNA of the CDR3 is TGTGCCAGCAGCCCCGACAGGGGTCCCACTGGAAACACCATATATTTT. The variable domain in full, completed from reference TRBV5-6 and TRBJ1-3, reads DAGVTQSPTHLIKTRGQQVTLRCSPKSGHDTVSWYQQALGQGPQFIFQYYEEEERQRGNFPDRFSGHQFPNYSSELNVNALLLGDSALYLCASSPDRGPTGNTIYFGEGSWLTVV.

The V gene is TRBV20-1, the J gene TRBJ2-7; D remains unclear. Trimming cost V 0 bases and J 5 bases, with 5 bases left between them. Germline V gene lookup returns CDR1 DFQATT and CDR2 SNEGSKA (reference sequence). The CDR3 covers 11 residues. DNA of the CDR3: TGCAGTGCTAGAGAGTACCACGAGCAGTACTTC. This translates into CSAREYHEQYF.

This chain joins TRBV9 and TRBJ2-1, with D possibly matching TRBD2 (6 bases). Trimming took off 2 bases at V and 4 bases at J, with 13 bases between the two ends. The CDR3 contains 15 residues. CDR1 and CDR2 (germline): SGDLS, YYNGEE. The DNA of the CDR3 is TGTGCCAGCAGCGTTTCGGGGGAGCCTTACAATGAGCAGTTCTTC. Translated: CASSVSGEPYNEQFF.

The rearrangement links TRBV27 to TRBJ2-1, with a weak D call TRBD1 (7 bases). Germline CDR1 is MNHEY and CDR2 is SMNVEV (reference sequence). The length of the CDR3 is 15 residues. The V end lost 9 bases, the J end lost 7 bases, and 22 bases lay between the germline ends. The CDR3 loop reads CASTRQGPGENEQFF. DNA of the CDR3: TGTGCCAGTACCCGACAGGGCCCGGGAGAGAATGAGCAGTTCTTC.

This clone has only one observation. The chain couples TRBV7-9 to TRBJ1-2; 8 bases line up with TRBD1. J lost 8 bases, V lost 5 bases, and 13 bases had no gene match. Germline V gives CDR1 SEHNR, CDR2 FQNEAQ (reference sequence). The CDR3 loop spans 15 amino acids. The CDR3 nucleotides are TGTGCCAGCAGCCCGGTGGACAGGGTGAATGACGGCTACACCTTC. Encoded protein: CASSPVDRVNDGYTF.